This TCR beta chain was identified in a study of identical twins. This clonotype occurred a few times. TCRdb reanalysed the 5' RACE reads using MiXCR and keeps one entry per CDR3 protein. The data hold roughly 720,000 distinct CDR3 sequences, with 18% observed a single time. In addition, the sample was reused for a study of T cells expressing NK-cell markers. That work contributes: The dominant NKG2C+ clonotypes represented about 1.0-7.5% of CD8+ T cells in five to seven donors. Leadership of the CD3+CD56-NKG2C+ fraction also belonged to these clonotypes in a handful of donors.

The sequence came from a woman under 30 in good health. Sample: PBMCs.

The CDR3 protein is CASSRGGQFYEQYF. For the CDR3, the DNA is TGTGCCAGCAGCCGAGGAGGACAGTTCTACGAGCAGTACTTC. The chain couples TRBV5-6 to TRBJ2-7; a possible D gene is TRBD1 (6 bases). V was cut by 4 bases and J by 3 bases, with 14 bases left in between. Germline CDR1 is SGHDT and CDR2 is YYEEEE. The CDR3 is 14 residues long.